A single sample gave rise to the 10 T cell receptor beta chains below, sequenced in a study of control samples from healthy donors and cancer patients. Generated by immunoSEQ multiplex PCR, the TCRdb table keeps only in-frame clones and is missing some. The sample contains some 130,000 clones, about nine tenths of which appear only once. Sequenced input: blood. These TCRs come from a woman between 45 and 60 years old in good health.

The V gene is TRBV7-2, the J gene TRBJ2-7, with 10 bases fitting TRBD2. Germline values: CDR1 SGHTA, CDR2 FQGNSA. The CDR3 is made up of 15 amino acids. With V trimmed by 2 bases and J by 1 base, 2 bases remained unmatched. The CDR3 DNA follows: TGTGCCAGCAGCTTATCGACTAGCGGGTCCTACGAGCAGTACTTC. It is translated as CASSLSTSGSYEQYF.

The gene calls are TRBV24-1 and TRBJ2-1; D is ambiguous. Germline V gives CDR1 KGHDR, CDR2 SFDVKD. Trimming cost V 5 bases and J 7 bases, with 5 bases left between them. The CDR3 length is 11 residues. CDR3 in DNA: TGTGCCACCAGTGCTGTTAATGAGCAGTTCTTC. Amino acids: CATSAVNEQFF.

The chain is built from TRBV5-1 and TRBJ2-7, with D maybe TRBD2 (5 bases). CDR3 size: 13 residues. Trimming removed 3 bases at V and 4 bases at J, with 11 bases between. Germline CDR1 and CDR2: SGHRS and YFSETQ. The CDR3 region is CASSSGLGYEQYF. The CDR3, as DNA: TGCGCCAGCAGCTCGGGGTTGGGTTACGAGCAGTACTTC. The variable domain in full, with the rest retrieved from reference TRBV5-1 and TRBJ2-7, is KAGVTQTPRYLIKTRGQQVTLSCSPISGHRSVSWYQQTPGQGLQFLFEYFSETQRNKGNFPGRFSGRQFSNSRSEMNVSTLELGDSALYLCASSSGLGYEQYFGPGTRLTVT.

The rearrangement uses TRBV20-1 and TRBJ1-2, with 12 bases that match TRBD1. CDR1 and CDR2 from the germline V gene are DFQATT and SNEGSKA (reference sequence). This CDR3 has 14 residues. Trimming cost V 3 bases and J 8 bases; bases outside gene matches: 7. CDR3 DNA: TGCAGTGCTAGTAAGGGACAGGGGGCGCAAGGCTACACCTTC. Translated, it gives CSASKGQGAQGYTF.

V usage is TRBV27 and J usage is TRBJ1-1, with D hard to call. This CDR3 contains 13 residues. Germline CDR1 reads MNHEY; CDR2 reads SMNVEV (reference sequence). V was cut by 1 base and J by 1 base, with 4 bases left in between. The CDR3 DNA sequence: TGTGCCAGCAGTTTATTCTGGAACACTGAAGCTTTCTTT. Encoded protein: CASSLFWNTEAFF.

V is TRBV9 and J is TRBJ1-3, with D hard to call. The CDR3 totals 13 residues. With 4 bases removed from V and 1 base from J, the gap between germline ends came to 6 bases. Germline V gene sequence: CDR1 SGDLS, CDR2 YYNGEE. The CDR3 region has the DNA TGTGCCAGCAGCCGCATTTCTGGAAACACCATATATTTT. As protein: CASSRISGNTIYF.

This clone came up a few times. The V gene is TRBV10-3, the J gene TRBJ1-5; a possible D gene is TRBD1 (6 bases). This CDR3 is built from 15 residues. The germline CDR1 and CDR2 sequences are ENHRY and SYGVKD. Deletions cut 4 bases from V and 0 bases from J, with 10 bases between. The CDR3 sequence: CAISAGQYSNQPQHF. The CDR3 DNA is TGTGCCATCAGTGCAGGACAGTATAGCAATCAGCCCCAGCATTTT.

J is TRBJ2-7 and V is TRBV5-1, with 9 bases that match TRBD1. The V and J ends lost 4 bases and 2 bases, in that order; junction bases with no gene match: 4. This CDR3 is 14 amino acids long. CDR1 is SGHRS and CDR2 is YFSETQ in the germline V gene. The CDR3 sequence is CASSNRDRAYEQYF. The CDR3 coding sequence is TGCGCCAGCAGCAACCGGGACAGGGCCTACGAGCAGTACTTC.

The rearrangement joins TRBV6-5 to TRBJ1-1; D possibly corresponds to TRBD1 (5 bases). The CDR3 sequence is 15 residues long. Germline CDR1 MNHEY, CDR2 SVGAGI. V was cut by 0 bases and J by 1 base, with 9 bases left in between. For the CDR3, the DNA is TGTGCCAGCAGTTACTCGCCACAGGCGAACACTGAAGCTTTCTTT. Translated, it gives CASSYSPQANTEAFF.

The genes are TRBV27 and TRBJ2-4, with TRBD2 identical over 11 bases. The V and J ends lost 6 bases and 4 bases, in that order; junction bases with no gene match: 8. Germline CDR1 and CDR2: MNHEY and SMNVEV (reference sequence). This CDR3 has 16 amino acids. The CDR3 is CASRVLGTSGKNIQYF. DNA for the CDR3: TGTGCCAGCAGGGTGTTGGGGACTAGCGGAAAAAACATTCAGTACTTC.